The 24 T cell receptor beta chains reported below all come from one sample, sequenced in a study of cytomegalovirus exposure and HLA in healthy donors. Libraries were prepared by immunoSEQ multiplex PCR; TCRdb keeps only in-frame clonotypes and omits some of them. The table has 70,000 to 75,000 clones, 85% to 95% seen once. The sequencing sample was made of PBMCs. The origin of the receptors is a man between 18 and 35 years old in good health and CMV-seropositive.

The chain joins TRBV6-1 to TRBJ1-2; possible D gene TRBD1, 6 bases. Trimming took off 3 bases at V and 0 bases at J, with 11 bases between the two ends. The CDR3 covers 15 residues. From germline, CDR1 is MNHNS and CDR2 SASEGT. The CDR3 DNA reads TGTGCCAGCAGTGAGGAGGGGGGGACTAACTATGGCTACACCTTC. Residues: CASSEEGGTNYGYTF.

The DNA for the CDR3 is TGTGCTAGTGGTTTCGACGGACAAAGATCGCAGCCCCAGCATTTT. Its protein is CASGFDGQRSQPQHF. This chain connects TRBV12-5 to TRBJ1-5; tentatively, D is TRBD1 (5 bases). V lost 3 bases to trimming and J lost 7 bases, with 16 bases between them. The CDR3 spans 15 residues. Germline V gives CDR1 LGHNT, CDR2 FRNRAP.

This rearrangement joins TRBV29-1 to TRBJ2-3; 8 bases match TRBD1. Germline lookup yields CDR1 SQVTM and CDR2 ANQGSEA. The CDR3 contains 16 residues. V gave up 0 bases and J gave up 4 bases; unmatched junction bases: 9. The CDR3 DNA is TGCAGCGTTGAAGATTCGGACAGGGTGATTCCAGATACGCAGTATTTT. Its protein is CSVEDSDRVIPDTQYF.

Written as DNA, the CDR3 is TGCGCCAGCAGCTCCGGACTAGCGGGAGGGGGCGTAACAGATACGCAGTATTTT. Encoded protein: CASSSGLAGGGVTDTQYF. The J gene is TRBJ2-3, the V gene TRBV5-1, with 15 bases lining up with TRBD2. Germline CDR1 SGHRS, CDR2 YFSETQ. The CDR3 loop spans 18 amino acids. Trimming at V came to 3 bases and at J to 3 bases, leaving 8 bases not matched to a gene.

The chain couples TRBV6-1 to TRBJ2-3, with 7 bases that match TRBD2. The germline CDR1 and CDR2 sequences are MNHNS and SASEGT. V lost 3 bases to trimming and J lost 4 bases; unmatched junction nucleotides: 10. CDR3 length equals 16 residues. The CDR3, as DNA: TGTGCCAGCAGTGATAAGTTTGAGGGAGGGTCAGATACGCAGTATTTT. It encodes CASSDKFEGGSDTQYF.

The genes are TRBV12-5 and TRBJ2-7, with 9 bases matching TRBD1. Unmatched junction bases numbered 4, after V lost 4 bases and J lost 3 bases. Germline CDR1 reads LGHNT; CDR2 reads FRNRAP. CDR3 length: 14 residues. CDR3 region: CASGSPGQGYEQYF. The CDR3 nucleotides are TGTGCTAGTGGTTCACCGGGACAGGGCTACGAGCAGTACTTC.

V gene TRBV6-5 combines with J gene TRBJ2-3; no firm D call. Looked up from germline, CDR1 is MNHEY and CDR2 is SVGAGI. This CDR3 contains 15 residues. V dropped 6 bases and J dropped 4 bases, with 17 bases sitting between them. The CDR3 region has the DNA TGTGCCAGCAGCCCTCTTAGCAATGTCGCAGATACGCAGTATTTT. Translated: CASSPLSNVADTQYF.

The gene calls are TRBV6-5 and TRBJ2-7, with D perhaps TRBD1 (6 bases). With 2 bases removed from V and 7 bases from J, the gap between germline ends came to 12 bases. CDR3 length: 13 amino acids. Germline V gives CDR1 MNHEY, CDR2 SVGAGI. CDR3 sequence: CASSYTGPREQYF. The CDR3 DNA sequence: TGTGCCAGCAGTTACACAGGGCCGCGGGAGCAGTACTTC.

V and J are TRBV19 and TRBJ2-7, with D possibly TRBD2 on 6 matching bases. This CDR3 has 16 amino acids. Germline-derived CDR1 and CDR2 are LNHDA and SQIVND (reference sequence). V shed 1 base and J shed 8 bases, with 21 bases lying between them. For the CDR3, the DNA is TGTGCCAGTAGTATAGGACGAGGGACGGGGGAGAGGCAGCAGTACTTC. Protein: CASSIGRGTGERQQYF.

V is TRBV4-1 and J is TRBJ2-7; 11 nucleotides align to TRBD2. Germline trimming cut 9 bases from V and 2 bases from J; bases unmatched to any gene: 12. Looked up from germline, CDR1 is MGHRA and CDR2 is YSYEKL. CDR3 length: 16 amino acids. In DNA, the CDR3 is TGCGCCAGGGATCTAATGGGACTAGCGGCTACCTACGAGCAGTACTTC. It codes for CARDLMGLAATYEQYF.

This chain links TRBV19 with TRBJ1-5, with unresolved D. The CDR3 contains 13 residues. Germline V lookup: CDR1 LNHDA, CDR2 SQIVND (reference sequence). V lost 3 bases and J lost 8, with 11 bases in between. The CDR3 region is CASSIGSYKPQHF. The CDR3 DNA is TGTGCCAGTAGTATCGGGTCGTATAAGCCCCAGCATTTT.

This chain connects TRBV4-1 to TRBJ1-5; TRBD1 matches 8 bases. Germline CDR1 reads MGHRA; CDR2 reads YSYEKL. Losses at the gene ends were 5 bases for V and 9 bases for J; bases not matched to a gene: 6. CDR3 length equals 13 residues. The CDR3, as DNA: TGCGCCAGCAGCGTAAACAGGGGGGGGCCCCAGCATTTT. Protein product: CASSVNRGGPQHF.

As regards this clone: The germline gene is not matched at one end of the junction; a read error may be the cause. V is TRBV15 and J is TRBJ2-7; 7 bases agree with TRBD1. The CDR3 length is 16 residues. Germline CDR1 reads LNHNV; CDR2 reads YYDKDF (reference sequence). The CDR3 loop reads CATSRDVNRGSNEQYF. The CDR3 DNA follows: TGTGCCACCAGCAGAGATGTGAACAGGGGCTCCAACGAGCAGTACTTC.

The chain couples TRBV7-9 to TRBJ2-5; TRBD1 matches at 10 bases. There are 14 residues in the CDR3. Trimming at V came to 6 bases and at J to 5 bases, leaving 6 bases not matched to a gene. Germline assignment: CDR1 SEHNR and CDR2 FQNEAQ (reference sequence). CDR3 sequence reads: CASRPTGGLETQYF. DNA for the CDR3: TGTGCCAGCAGGCCGACAGGGGGCTTGGAGACCCAGTACTTC.

The chain joins TRBV28 to TRBJ1-2, with D tentatively TRBD1 (6 bases). V was shortened by 5 bases and J by 7 bases, with 14 bases between the two germline ends. Germline CDR1 reads MDHEN; CDR2 reads SYDVKM. The CDR3 spans 13 residues. The CDR3 protein is CASSQTGSSGYTF. Here the CDR3 DNA reads TGTGCCAGCAGTCAGACAGGTTCAAGTGGCTACACCTTC.

The rearrangement joins TRBV5-6 to TRBJ1-2, with D tentatively TRBD1 (5 bases). Germline V gives CDR1 SGHDT, CDR2 YYEEEE. V was pared by 3 bases and J by 0 bases, with 6 bases between. The CDR3 sequence is 13 residues long. The CDR3 loop reads CASSSDTNYGYTF. Here the CDR3 DNA reads TGTGCCAGCAGCTCGGACACTAACTATGGCTACACCTTC.

The chain combines TRBV5-1 with TRBJ2-7, with 11 nucleotides matching TRBD2. V dropped 3 bases and J dropped 3; count of bases not matched to a gene: 8. Per the germline V gene, CDR1 is SGHRS and CDR2 is YFSETQ. The CDR3 length is 16 residues. DNA for the CDR3: TGCGCCAGCAGCTCTAAACTAGCGGGAGCAATCTACGAGCAGTACTTC. It specifies CASSSKLAGAIYEQYF.

This chain uses TRBV28 with TRBJ2-7; D perhaps matches TRBD2 (6 bases). Germline assignment: CDR1 MDHEN and CDR2 SYDVKM. The CDR3 runs 12 residues. The V and J ends lost 4 bases and 4 bases respectively, with 8 bases between them. CDR3 loop: CASSYGRYEQYF. The DNA for the CDR3 is TGTGCCAGCAGTTACGGGAGATACGAGCAGTACTTC.

The chain uses TRBV2 and TRBJ1-1, with no clear D. CDR1 SNHLY and CDR2 FYNNEI come from the germline V gene. The length of the CDR3 is 12 residues. V was trimmed by 7 bases and J by 0 bases, leaving 6 bases between them. The DNA of the CDR3 is TGTGCCAGCACCCTTATGAACACTGAAGCTTTCTTT. Its protein product is CASTLMNTEAFF.

V gene TRBV28 combines with J gene TRBJ2-2; TRBD2 matches 13 bases. The CDR3 covers 15 residues. Germline CDR1 is MDHEN and CDR2 is SYDVKM. The V gene end was trimmed by 7 bases and the J gene end by 7 bases; junction bases not matched to a gene: 6. The CDR3: CASIPTSGRGGELFF. The CDR3 nucleotides are TGTGCCAGCATTCCAACTAGCGGGAGGGGCGGGGAGCTGTTTTTT.

This chain connects TRBV6-5 to TRBJ2-3; no definite D call. V was pared by 6 bases and J by 1 base, with 8 bases between. The germline V gene has CDR1 MNHEY and CDR2 SVGAGI. The CDR3 totals 13 residues. In nucleotides, the CDR3 is TGTGCCAGCAGGAGCTCCCGCACAGATACGCAGTATTTT. This codes for CASRSSRTDTQYF.

The chain has TRBV7-9 and TRBJ2-2; 7 bases fit TRBD1. J was trimmed by 7 bases and V by 5 bases; bases with no gene match: 7. CDR1 and CDR2 (germline): SEHNR, FQNEAQ (reference sequence). This CDR3 has 14 amino acids. The CDR3 is CASSQTGSGGELFF. CDR3 in DNA: TGTGCCAGCAGCCAGACAGGGTCGGGCGGGGAGCTGTTTTTT.

The chain has TRBV27 and TRBJ2-5; TRBD1 agrees at 11 bases. Germline-derived CDR1 and CDR2 are MNHEY and SMNVEV (reference sequence). The CDR3 has 14 residues. J gave up 5 bases and V 4 bases, and 3 bases lay outside the gene matches. The chain's CDR3 is CASSSDRGRETQYF. For the CDR3, the DNA is TGTGCCAGCAGTTCGGACAGGGGGCGGGAGACCCAGTACTTC.

The chain combines TRBV29-1 with TRBJ2-3; 7 positions agree with TRBD1. J was trimmed by 4 bases and V by 4 bases; bases with no gene match: 8. There are 14 residues in the CDR3. Germline CDR1 reads SQVTM; CDR2 reads ANQGSEA. CDR3: CSVGGGRNSDTQYF. In DNA form, the CDR3 reads TGCAGCGTTGGAGGGGGCCGGAACTCAGATACGCAGTATTTT.